The clone carrying this T cell receptor (beta chain) was detected only a few times. J was trimmed by 6 bases and V by 3 bases; bases with no gene match: 9. The germline V gene encodes CDR1 MGHRA and CDR2 YSYEKL. This CDR3 region has 16 residues. The primer mix had 60 Vbeta and 13 Jbeta primers. The protocol was immunoSEQ multiplex PCR, while the TCRdb copy is restricted to in-frame clones and leaves out a portion. Of 100,000 to 150,000 clones in the sample, over 65% were seen once. The sample is drawn from a study of cytomegalovirus exposure and HLA in healthy donors. The chain carries TRBV4-1 and TRBJ2-7, with 12 positions matching TRBD1. This TCR came from a young man in good health and CMV-seropositive. Sequencing was performed on PBMCs. Here the CDR3 reads CASSQSPGQGAGEQYF. The CDR3 DNA sequence: TGCGCCAGCAGCCAGAGTCCGGGACAGGGGGCAGGCGAGCAGTACTTC.